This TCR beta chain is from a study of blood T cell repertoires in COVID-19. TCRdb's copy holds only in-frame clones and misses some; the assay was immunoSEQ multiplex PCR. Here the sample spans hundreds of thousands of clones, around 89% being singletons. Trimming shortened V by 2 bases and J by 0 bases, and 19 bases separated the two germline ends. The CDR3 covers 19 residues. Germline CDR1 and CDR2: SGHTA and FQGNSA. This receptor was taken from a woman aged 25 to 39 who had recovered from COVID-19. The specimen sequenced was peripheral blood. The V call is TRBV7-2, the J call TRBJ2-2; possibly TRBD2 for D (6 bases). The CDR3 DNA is TGTGCCAGCAGCTTATGGGGCGGGGCAACCTCAACGAACACCGGGGAGCTGTTTTTT. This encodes CASSLWGGATSTNTGELFF.